This T cell receptor (beta chain) derives from a study of beta chain features in type 1 diabetes. cDNA synthesis used the whole RNA isolate, giving expressed TCRB sequences. The table came from immunoSEQ multiplex PCR; TCRdb's copy has only in-frame clones and leaves some out. In the table there are fewer than 300,000 clones, 20% of which are singletons. Purity above 95% was achieved in all sorted populations. This clone was recorded a few times. What it recognizes is unknown. Points from the study as a whole: In the patient group, naive, central memory and Treg TCRB repertoires seemed more alike than in the healthy donor group. Insertions at VDJ junctions were less frequent in type 1 diabetes patients. These patients also deleted more nucleotides at the same junctions. Shorter TCRB CDR3s, moderately but significantly so, were found in Type 1 diabetes patients in all four CD4+ subsets.

Trimming removed 2 bases from V and 0 bases from J, with 11 bases in between. Germline loops: CDR1 KGHSH, CDR2 LQKENI. This CDR3 region has 15 residues. The chain carries TRBV18 and TRBJ2-7, with a possible D match to TRBD2 (5 bases). Input material: naive CD4+ T cells from blood. The origin of this receptor is a middle-aged woman with type 1 diabetes. CDR3 sequence: CASSPSTGNSYEQYF. The CDR3 coding sequence is TGTGCCAGCTCACCATCTACGGGGAACTCCTACGAGCAGTACTTC.